A selection of T cell receptor beta chains follows, all from one sample in a study of CD8+CD57+ T cells in acquired aplastic anemia. TCRdb reprocessed the reads via MiXCR and lists one record per CDR3 protein. Seen here are tens of thousands of distinct CDR3 sequences, more than 65% observed once, and the top ten hold roughly 22%. Source material: sorted CD4+, CD8+, or CD8+CD57+ T cells (not recorded which) from PBMCs. The receptor set was obtained from a human donor in good health, serving as a control. The CDR3 runs from the conserved cysteine through the conserved F or W.

len: 14; j_gene: TRBJ2-7; v_gene: TRBV7-9; CDR3aa: CASSSRTGHYEQYF
len: 18; j_gene: TRBJ2-7; v_gene: TRBV7-2; CDR3aa: CASSLASSGTTRLYEQYF
len: 12; j_gene: -; v_gene: TRBV20-1; CDR3aa: CSALQGAHEQFF
len: 11; j_gene: TRBJ1-2; v_gene: TRBV19; CDR3aa: CASSIARGYTF
len: 16; j_gene: TRBJ2-6; v_gene: TRBV20-1; CDR3aa: CSADRADDSGANVLTF
len: 14; j_gene: TRBJ1-5; v_gene: TRBV13; CDR3aa: CASSPRGAGQPQHF
len: 14; j_gene: TRBJ1-6; v_gene: TRBV5-6; CDR3aa: CASSEENQGQGLHF
len: 13; j_gene: TRBJ2-2; v_gene: TRBV19; CDR3aa: CASSNGRVGELFF
len: 14; j_gene: TRBJ2-5; v_gene: TRBV20-1; CDR3aa: CSARDLGNTETQYF
len: 14; j_gene: TRBJ2-7; v_gene: TRBV20-1; CDR3aa: CSVGRTGFGSGQYF
len: 15; j_gene: TRBJ2-3; v_gene: TRBV2; CDR3aa: CASDSGGLSTDTQYF